This T cell receptor beta chain derives from a study of human T cells and chemical hapten exposure. MiXCR, run by TCRdb on the RACE reads, gives a single entry per CDR3 protein. The sample shows more than 300,000 distinct CDR3 sequences, 4.5% to 5.5% of them seen only once. This CDR3 spans 13 amino acids. Germline V gene data show CDR1 as ENHRY and CDR2 as SYGVKD. V shed 4 bases and J shed 4 bases, with 10 bases lying between them. Time point described: pre-sensitization, week 0. Documented treatment: therapeutic diphenylcyclopropenone sensitization with weekly scalp DPC. The clonotype comes from a young woman with alopecia areata. Some clones in this sample may be carry-over from other donors' samples. This rearrangement joins TRBV10-3 to TRBJ1-2; D is undetermined. This specimen consisted of whole blood, obtained in connection with sensitization to the hapten diphenylcyclopropenone (DPC). For the CDR3, the DNA is TGTGCCATCAGTGTGAACGGTGCCTATGGCTACACCTTC. It translates to CAISVNGAYGYTF.